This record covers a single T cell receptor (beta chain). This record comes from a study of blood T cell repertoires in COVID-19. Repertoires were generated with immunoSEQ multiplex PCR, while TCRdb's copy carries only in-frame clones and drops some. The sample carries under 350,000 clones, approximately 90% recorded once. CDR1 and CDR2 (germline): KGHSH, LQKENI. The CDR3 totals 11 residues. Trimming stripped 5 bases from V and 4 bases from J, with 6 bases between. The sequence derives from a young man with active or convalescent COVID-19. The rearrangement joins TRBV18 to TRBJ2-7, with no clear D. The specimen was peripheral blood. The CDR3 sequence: CASSSVYEQYF. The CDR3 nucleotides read TGTGCCAGCTCATCCGTATACGAGCAGTACTTC.